A single sample gave rise to the 12 T cell receptor beta chains below, sequenced in a study of identical twins. TCRdb re-called the 5' RACE reads with MiXCR, one entry per CDR3 protein. The sample holds approximately 1.8 million distinct CDR3 sequences, 32% seen once. Sequenced: cord blood. The receptors shown here come from a newborn girl in good health.

The genes are TRBV28 and TRBJ2-1; 10 bases fit TRBD2. CDR1 and CDR2 (germline): MDHEN, SYDVKM. This CDR3 region has 14 residues. V lost 6 bases, J lost 7 bases, and 6 bases stayed unmatched. CDR3 in DNA: TGTGCCAGCAGGCCAAGCGGGAGGGGTAATGAGCAGTTCTTC. It translates to CASRPSGRGNEQFF.

The chain is built from TRBV14 and TRBJ2-4; D may be TRBD1 (5 bases). The last part of the DNA fits TRBJ2-7 better; the J call may be wrong. CDR1 is SGHDN and CDR2 is FVKESK in the germline V gene. The CDR3 is 13 amino acids. The CDR3 sequence: CASSQVRQGEQYF. In DNA, the CDR3 is TGTGCCAGCAGCCAAGTAAGGCAGGGCGAGCAGTACTTC.

V usage is TRBV5-1 and J usage is TRBJ2-7; TRBD2 matches at 7 bases. The CDR3 length is 15 residues. The V gene's germline CDR1 is SGHRS and CDR2 YFSETQ. With 0 bases clipped from V and 3 bases from J, the junction kept 6 bases outside the gene matches. For the CDR3, the DNA is TGCGCCAGCAGCTTGGGGGTAGCGGGCTACTACGAGCAGTACTTC. It yields the protein CASSLGVAGYYEQYF.

This chain's CDR3 is CASSELPTTNYGYTF. The CDR3 nucleotides are TGTGCCAGCAGTGAACTTCCGACAACTAACTATGGCTACACCTTC. V gene TRBV6-1 combines with J gene TRBJ1-2, with D uncertain. The germline gives CDR1 MNHNS, CDR2 SASEGT. The CDR3 runs 15 residues. Trimming left V 2 bases short and J 0 bases short, with 10 bases between.

In the case of this clonotype: The junction and the germline gene differ at one end; a read error may be behind it. The chain has TRBV6-1 and TRBJ2-4, with 8 nucleotides matching TRBD1. The CDR3 runs to 15 residues. Per germline, CDR1 MNHNS and CDR2 SASEGT. The CDR3 region is CAGSDRDRAKNIQYF. The CDR3 DNA sequence: TGTGCCGGCAGTGACCGGGACAGGGCCAAAAACATTCAGTACTTC.

V usage is TRBV20-1 and J usage is TRBJ2-1; 12 bases agree with TRBD2. V gave up 6 bases and J gave up 2 bases; unmatched junction bases: 5. Germline assignment: CDR1 DFQATT and CDR2 SNEGSKA (reference sequence). This CDR3 comprises 15 residues. The chain's CDR3 is CSARLAGATYNEQFF. The CDR3 DNA is TGCAGTGCCCGACTAGCGGGGGCTACCTACAATGAGCAGTTCTTC.

The chain recombines TRBV3-1 with TRBJ2-5; no firm D call. CDR1 is LGHDT and CDR2 is YNNKEL in the germline V gene (reference sequence). This CDR3 is built from 11 residues. Trimming took 7 bases from V and 5 from J, leaving 8 bases between them. CDR3 protein: CASTVGETQYF. The DNA for the CDR3 is TGTGCCAGCACTGTTGGGGAGACCCAGTACTTC.

CDR3 protein: CASRGTSGGGNEQFF. The CDR3 DNA follows: TGTGCCAGCAGAGGCACTAGCGGGGGCGGCAATGAGCAGTTCTTC. The J gene is TRBJ2-1, the V gene TRBV2, with 11 bases fitting TRBD2. The ends lost 6 bases at V and 6 bases at J; junction bases unmatched: 7. The CDR3 runs 15 residues. The V gene's germline CDR1 is SNHLY and CDR2 FYNNEI.

The chain joins TRBV5-5 to TRBJ2-3; 7 nucleotides agree with TRBD1. The CDR3 loop spans 15 amino acids. V trimming: 1 base; J trimming: 5 bases; junction bases outside the gene matches: 7. The V gene's germline CDR1 is SGHKS and CDR2 YYEKEE (reference sequence). CDR3: CASSLSKGGRDTQYF. CDR3 DNA sequence: TGTGCCAGCAGCTTGTCGAAAGGGGGCAGAGATACGCAGTATTTT.

This rearrangement joins TRBV4-1 to TRBJ2-7, with 8 nucleotides matching TRBD2. Germline-derived CDR1 and CDR2 are MGHRA and YSYEKL. The V and J ends lost 0 bases and 3 bases, in that order; junction bases with no gene match: 4. This CDR3 contains 15 residues. The CDR3 DNA follows: TGCGCCAGCAGCCAAGATCGGGGGGGCCTCTACGAGCAGTACTTC. It codes for CASSQDRGGLYEQYF.

The rearrangement links TRBV6-5 to TRBJ2-6; no clear D gene. From germline, CDR1 is MNHEY and CDR2 SVGAGI. The V end was cut by 2 bases, the J end by 0 bases, with 5 bases between. The CDR3 covers 15 residues. The CDR3 here is CASSYGISGANVLTF. CDR3 coding DNA: TGTGCCAGCAGTTACGGTATCTCTGGGGCCAACGTCCTGACTTTC.

Only a few counts were recorded for this clonotype. This rearrangement joins TRBV28 to TRBJ2-1; D gene uncertain. The V gene's germline CDR1 is MDHEN and CDR2 SYDVKM. CDR3 length: 11 amino acids. Trimming removed 8 bases at V and 5 bases at J, with 7 bases between. CDR3 sequence: CASVQDNEQFF. The CDR3 DNA sequence: TGTGCCAGCGTGCAAGACAATGAGCAGTTCTTC.